This T cell receptor beta chain was sequenced for a study of blood T cell repertoires in COVID-19. Study information: Italy, Spain and the United States were the sources of the convalescent and acute COVID-19 samples. PBMCs, B-cell-depleted T cells, or T cells provided the cDNA or gDNA that made up the material.

This CDR3 is 17 amino acids long. The trim removed 7 bases at V and 2 bases at J, leaving 17 bases unmatched. Germline V lookup: CDR1 SGHRS, CDR2 YFSETQ. Everyone who took part was roughly 18 to 89 years old, and they came from some 23 US areas. TCRdb's table, derived via immunoSEQ multiplex PCR, lists solely in-frame clones and lacks some. This sample carries a few hundred thousand clones, 80% to 85% of them seen once, and the ten largest clones take about 4.8%. This chain uses TRBV5-1 with TRBJ1-1; 7 bases are a match to TRBD1. The clonotype originates from a woman in her forties or fifties who had recovered from COVID-19. The sample taken for sequencing was PBMCs or T cells enriched from blood (not recorded which). The CDR3 here is CASRNRDRWPGNTEAFF. The DNA for the CDR3 is TGCGCCAGCCGTAATAGGGACAGATGGCCGGGAAACACTGAAGCTTTCTTT.